A selection of T cell receptor beta chains follows, all from one sample in a study of long-term antiretroviral therapy in people with HIV. The data were produced by immunoSEQ multiplex PCR, yet TCRdb's version contains in-frame clones alone and is incomplete. The table has about 30,000 clones, 70% to 90% seen once. The sample here was unsorted PBMCs, taken 3 years after starting antiretroviral therapy. The receptors originated from a man between 35 and 55 years old with HIV. Both conserved end residues are part of each CDR3. Each record gives: J gene, V gene, CDR3 protein.

TRBJ1-5	TRBV18	CASSRTGDQPQHF
TRBJ1-5	TRBV6-5	CASSYGGPNQPQHF
TRBJ2-7	TRBV11-1	CASSSTAGRSYEQYF
TRBJ1-2	TRBV7-2	CASSFSGEPPANYGYTF
TRBJ2-5	TRBV30	CAWSTTGDWETQYF
TRBJ1-1	TRBV19	CASSIAPLRRETEAFF
TRBJ2-1	TRBV5-6	CASSLVAGNEQFF
TRBJ2-5	TRBV5-4	CASSLQGLETQYF
TRBJ2-2	TRBV7-9	CASSLQGGGTGELFF
TRBJ1-1	TRBV12-5	CASSKAGNTEAFF
TRBJ2-7	TRBV5-1	CASSFAGHEQYF
TRBJ2-5	TRBV6-6	CASRGRANEGETQYF
TRBJ2-7	TRBV7-2	CASSLTVGASYEQYF
TRBJ1-1	TRBV7-9	CASSLSNTEAFF
TRBJ1-5	TRBV18	CASSRQGSNQPQHF
TRBJ2-2	TRBV19	CASSLGNTGELFF
TRBJ2-1	TRBV11-2	CASSLGSLQFF
TRBJ1-4	TRBV18	CASSRTTDGEKLFF
TRBJ2-4	TRBV2	CASSSYGTSGQYF
TRBJ2-3	TRBV6-1	CASSGQGISVTQYF
TRBJ1-1	TRBV29-1	CSVIRSDTEAFF
TRBJ1-5	TRBV2	CASSEAGQGNQPQHF
TRBJ2-1	TRBV19	CASRRSAGSYNEQFF
TRBJ1-5	TRBV7-8	CASSVADSSNQPQHF
TRBJ1-2	TRBV7-3	CASSPFQGKLISYTF
TRBJ2-1	TRBV27	CASSLGQIYNEQFF
TRBJ2-7	TRBV7-4	CASSSWEVYEQYF
TRBJ2-6	TRBV18	CASSPPIETHNSGANVLTF
TRBJ2-7	TRBV7-2	CASSSGGYYEQYF
TRBJ2-7	TRBV7-9	CASSPQGVLISYEQYF
TRBJ1-2	TRBV7-2	CASSPGSVYGYTF
TRBJ1-1	TRBV19	CASSITIWTGVNTEAFF
TRBJ1-2	TRBV25-1	CASSGGGVDYTF
TRBJ1-6	TRBV27	CASRNRVLRNSPLHF
TRBJ1-1	TRBV19	CASSSAPMNTEAFF
TRBJ2-7	TRBV29-1	CSVDTSGGSYEQYF
TRBJ1-1	TRBV19	CASSPPGTGRREAFF
TRBJ2-7	TRBV27	CASRRRTEPYEQYF
TRBJ1-1	TRBV5-1	CASSLGPTGPNTEAFF
TRBJ2-3	TRBV5-4	CASSRLAGGGDTQYF
TRBJ2-7	TRBV6-5	CASSRTVAGHEQYF
TRBJ2-7	TRBV18	CASSPPGQGYEQYF
TRBJ2-7	TRBV7-2	CASSVPSYEQYF
TRBJ1-3	TRBV27	CASSLSSYSGNTIYF
TRBJ1-1	TRBV19	CASSIQGGTEAFF